This is a list of T cell receptor beta chains from one sample in a study of blood T cell repertoires in COVID-19. Repertoires were generated with immunoSEQ multiplex PCR, while TCRdb's copy carries only in-frame clones and drops some. The repertoire includes over 300,000 clones, nearly 90% of them detected once, and around 7% sits in the top ten. Sequenced material: peripheral blood. The receptors originated from a man between 18 and 29 years old with active or convalescent COVID-19. Both conserved end residues are part of each CDR3. Each record gives: V gene, D gene, CDR3 protein. The D gene is left open where the match is weak.

TRBV28	NA	CASIGQTDEQYF
TRBV4-3	TRBD1	CASSQGYRGDNQPQHF
TRBV5-8	TRBD1	CASSLATGAVRANVLTF
TRBV24-1	NA	CATSQGQSSYNEQFF
TRBV28	TRBD1	CASSNQGAGGNTIYF
TRBV12-3/TRBV12-4	NA	CASSGISYNEQFF
TRBV19	NA	CASSIGQGYEQYF
TRBV9	NA	CASSAIDSPGAPLHF
TRBV28	NA	CASSLREGGEKLFF
TRBV19	TRBD2	CASSIRGTTSGTEQFF
TRBV7-9	TRBD1	CASSPGTGNNEQFF
TRBV5-6	NA	CASSQAWGTGGEETQYF
TRBV9	NA	CASSPTFIGDSHQETQYF
TRBV18	TRBD2	CASSPPQRGGVYNEQFF
TRBV6-5	NA	CASKVQGVAEAFF
TRBV6-5	TRBD1	CASRPGGERTEAFF
TRBV9	TRBD2	CASSFYGTPGTSVSGELFF
TRBV30	TRBD1	CAWRPTGWGGYTF
TRBV9	TRBD2	CASSVGLAGGQFYNEQFF
TRBV4-2	NA	CASSQDQGAGTYNEQFF
TRBV19	NA	CASSTRGTSGNTIYF
TRBV28	TRBD1	CASSSPRDRVTDTQYF
TRBV2	TRBD1	CASTTSLDRGPRNQPQHF
TRBV18	TRBD1	CASSPDRGEQYF
TRBV6-2/TRBV6-3	NA	CASSLLAATAEQFF
TRBV6-2/TRBV6-3	NA	CASSFSIGGRYF
TRBV5-1	NA	CASSLVGPANEKLFF
TRBV28	TRBD1	CASVTTRQGAKRAGELFF
TRBV29-1	TRBD1	CSVEDPGQGVEKLFF
TRBV6-5	NA	CASSYSKARRTEAFF
TRBV10-3	TRBD1	CAISEGQGVGNTEAFF
TRBV6-2/TRBV6-3	NA	CASSYSQAQYGYTF